This T cell receptor (beta chain) appears in the sequencing data of a study of T cells in tumors after PD-1 blockade. Study as a whole: Either cemiplimab 350 mg every 2 weeks or pembrolizumab 200 mg every 3 weeks was given. Some patients also took daily vismodegib 150 mg during anti-PD-1 treatment.

The data were produced by immunoSEQ multiplex PCR, yet TCRdb's version contains in-frame clones alone and is incomplete. Among more than 9,000 clones listed, around 63% were seen once. The table lists this clone with a count of one. Its specificity is unknown. V dropped 3 bases and J dropped 2 bases, with 17 bases sitting between them. Germline V CDR1 and CDR2: DFQATT, SNEGSKA (reference sequence). The CDR3 loop spans 15 amino acids. Whole-study findings and limits: Clonal replacement, not reinvigoration, is suggested for expanded exhausted CD8+ clones after therapy. Two pre-treatment samples showed no clonal replacement between them.

V gene TRBV20-1 combines with J gene TRBJ2-7, with D possibly TRBD2 on 6 matching bases. Sequenced here: tumor tissue, sampled after anti-PD-1 treatment. The source of this sequence is a human donor with basal cell carcinoma. The chain's CDR3 is CSASDRKGTPYEQYF. Written as DNA, the CDR3 is TGCAGTGCTAGTGACCGGAAGGGGACTCCCTACGAGCAGTACTTC.